These 24 T cell receptor beta chains were sequenced from one sample in a study of identifying expanded T cells in peripheral blood. The repertoire was sequenced with immunoSEQ multiplex PCR; TCRdb's copy has only in-frame clones and lacks some. The sample lists nearly 60,000 clones; over 85% were seen once. The sequencing input was blood. Every receptor here comes from a person aged 18-70 years in good health.

The genes are TRBV5-6 and TRBJ2-1; a possible D gene is TRBD2 (6 bases). Trimming cost V 4 bases and J 0 bases, with 11 bases left between them. CDR3 length: 15 amino acids. Germline CDR1 and CDR2: SGHDT and YYEEEE. This CDR3 reads CASSTDGSSYNEQFF. The CDR3 nucleotides are TGTGCCAGCAGCACAGACGGGAGCTCCTACAATGAGCAGTTCTTC. Filled out from reference TRBV5-6 and TRBJ2-1, the complete variable domain reads DAGVTQSPTHLIKTRGQQVTLRCSPKSGHDTVSWYQQALGQGPQFIFQYYEEEERQRGNFPDRFSGHQFPNYSSELNVNALLLGDSALYLCASSTDGSSYNEQFFGPGTRLTVL.

V usage is TRBV5-6 and J usage is TRBJ2-2; a possible D gene is TRBD2 (6 bases). V lost 3 bases, J lost 6 bases, and 18 bases lay in between. The CDR3 runs to 16 residues. Germline V lookup: CDR1 SGHDT, CDR2 YYEEEE. The CDR3 is CASSYYVRPSAGELFF. CDR3 nucleotides: TGTGCCAGCAGCTACTATGTGCGCCCTAGCGCCGGGGAGCTGTTTTTT.

This clone was found once. V gene TRBV5-1 combines with J gene TRBJ1-2; D gene ambiguous. Germline assignment: CDR1 SGHRS and CDR2 YFSETQ. V dropped 2 bases and J dropped 2 bases, with 28 bases sitting between them. The CDR3 loop spans 20 amino acids. CDR3 in DNA: TGCGCCAGCAGCTTTAGTATTGGCGGAGCCCGCGCGGTGGGGAACTATGGCTACACCTTC. This sequence encodes CASSFSIGGARAVGNYGYTF.

V usage is TRBV2 and J usage is TRBJ2-3; D uncertain. Germline CDR1 is SNHLY and CDR2 is FYNNEI. V lost 4 bases and J 7 bases, leaving 6 bases between the germline ends. CDR3 length: 11 residues. This chain's CDR3 is CASSGEYTQYF. For the CDR3, the DNA is TGTGCCAGCAGTGGCGAATATACGCAGTATTTT.

The rearrangement uses TRBV6-1 and TRBJ2-2; D is uncertain. This CDR3 has 16 residues. Germline assignment: CDR1 MNHNS and CDR2 SASEGT. Trimming left V 1 base short and J 2 bases short, with 11 bases between. The CDR3 bases are TGTGCCAGCAGTGAAGGTCAAAGTTTTAACACCGGGGAGCTGTTTTTT. This encodes CASSEGQSFNTGELFF.

The rearrangement joins TRBV19 to TRBJ1-2; D might be TRBD1 (5 bases). The germline gives CDR1 LNHDA, CDR2 SQIVND (reference sequence). This CDR3 is built from 12 residues. The V end was cut by 3 bases, the J end by 8 bases, with 10 bases between. Here the CDR3 reads CASSMRDGGYTF. The CDR3 nucleotides read TGTGCCAGTAGTATGAGGGACGGCGGCTACACCTTC.

The chain uses TRBV9 and TRBJ2-5, with 12 bases identical to TRBD2. The CDR3 loop spans 16 amino acids. Losses at the gene ends were 2 bases for V and 2 bases for J; bases not matched to a gene: 4. Germline CDR1 SGDLS, CDR2 YYNGEE. The CDR3 coding sequence is TGTGCCAGCAGCGTCGGGACTAGCGGGCTACAAGAGACCCAGTACTTC. Translation: CASSVGTSGLQETQYF.

This rearrangement joins TRBV21-1 to TRBJ2-1; TRBD1 is the table's D call and was not checked against the DNA. TRBV21-1 is a known pseudogene. The CDR3 runs to 16 residues. The CDR3 here is CASSKVRGRGFYEQFF. For the CDR3, the DNA is TGTGCCAGCAGCAAAGTGAGGGGGCGGGGATTCTATGAGCAGTTCTTC.

The chain couples TRBV19 to TRBJ1-1, with TRBD1 identical over 7 bases. Trimming took 5 bases from V and 6 from J; bases not matched to a gene: 9. Germline V gives CDR1 LNHDA, CDR2 SQIVND (reference sequence). The CDR3 length is 14 residues. CDR3: CASSFSGGGPEAFF. The CDR3 nucleotides are TGTGCCAGTAGTTTTTCAGGGGGAGGCCCTGAAGCTTTCTTT. Using reference TRBV19 and TRBJ1-1 for the parts outside the CDR3, the full variable domain is DGGITQSPKYLFRKEGQNVTLSCEQNLNHDAMYWYRQDPGQGLRLIYYSQIVNDFQKGDIAEGYSVSREKKESFPLTVTSAQKNPTAFYLCASSFSGGGPEAFFGQGTRLTVV.

V is TRBV9 and J is TRBJ2-1; 8 bases line up with TRBD1. In germline, CDR1 is SGDLS, CDR2 YYNGEE. The CDR3 is made up of 15 amino acids. Trimming at V came to 4 bases and at J to 7 bases, leaving 10 bases not matched to a gene. The CDR3 here is CASSISRDRSNEQFF. The CDR3 coding sequence is TGTGCCAGCAGCATCTCCCGGGACAGGAGTAATGAGCAGTTCTTC. The whole variable domain, filled in from reference TRBV9 and TRBJ2-1, reads DSGVTQTPKHLITATGQRVTLRCSPRSGDLSVYWYQQSLDQGLQFLIQYYNGEERAKGNILERFSAQQFPDLHSELNLSSLELGDSALYFCASSISRDRSNEQFFGPGTRLTVL.

The chain carries TRBV6-1 and TRBJ1-2, with no clear D. Germline-derived CDR1 and CDR2 are MNHNS and SASEGT. The CDR3 sequence is 14 residues long. Trimming removed 2 bases at V and 5 bases at J, with 12 bases between. DNA for the CDR3: TGTGCCAGCAGTGAATTCCCGACGGAATATGGCTACACCTTC. Amino acid sequence: CASSEFPTEYGYTF.

The genes are TRBV11-2 and TRBJ1-2; tentative D call: TRBD1 (5 bases). CDR1 is SGHAT and CDR2 is FQNNGV in the germline V gene. V was trimmed by 0 bases and J by 2 bases, leaving 13 bases between them. This CDR3 is built from 16 residues. The CDR3 sequence is CASSLDLSRQNYGYTF. The CDR3 DNA sequence: TGTGCCAGCAGCTTAGATCTTAGTAGACAGAACTATGGCTACACCTTC.

This chain uses TRBV5-6 with TRBJ2-5, with D possibly called TRBD1 or TRBD2 (5 bases each). CDR3 size: 13 residues. Trimming left V 5 bases short and J 4 bases short, with 12 bases between. CDR1 is SGHDT, CDR2 YYEEEE, per germline. The CDR3, as DNA: TGTGCCAGCAGGGGTGAGGGGCGAGAGACCCAGTACTTC. As protein: CASRGEGRETQYF. The variable domain in full, with the rest retrieved from reference TRBV5-6 and TRBJ2-5, is DAGVTQSPTHLIKTRGQQVTLRCSPKSGHDTVSWYQQALGQGPQFIFQYYEEEERQRGNFPDRFSGHQFPNYSSELNVNALLLGDSALYLCASRGEGRETQYFGPGTRLLVL.

The chain joins TRBV5-1 to TRBJ2-7, with 7 bases aligning to TRBD2. After removal of 4 bases from V and 5 bases from J, the junction contained 12 bases not matched to a gene. Germline CDR1 reads SGHRS; CDR2 reads YFSETQ. This CDR3 contains 15 residues. CDR3 protein: CASSPTLAQNDEQYF. In nucleotides, the CDR3 is TGCGCCAGCAGCCCAACACTAGCGCAGAATGACGAGCAGTACTTC.

This clone has just one count. V usage is TRBV19 and J usage is TRBJ1-6; D is possibly TRBD1 (5 bases). Trimming removed 5 bases from V and 5 bases from J, with 13 bases in between. CDR3 length: 15 residues. Germline assignment: CDR1 LNHDA and CDR2 SQIVND (reference sequence). CDR3 bases: TGTGCCAGTAGTGTTCAGGGAGGGAATAATTCACCCCTCCACTTT. Encoded protein: CASSVQGGNNSPLHF.

This clone has just one count. The genes are TRBV4-2 and TRBJ2-7; unclear D gene. V was trimmed by 4 bases and J by 3 bases, leaving 16 bases between them. The CDR3 has 15 amino acids. CDR1 and CDR2 (germline): LGHNA, YNFKEQ. CDR3 coding DNA: TGTGCCAGCAGCCCAAGTAGGGCCCTAGACTACGAGCAGTACTTC. Translated, it gives CASSPSRALDYEQYF.

The J gene is TRBJ2-5, the V gene TRBV7-2, with TRBD2 as a possible D gene (7 bases). Trimming shortened V by 4 bases and J by 6 bases, and 18 bases separated the two germline ends. Germline V gene data show CDR1 as SGHTA and CDR2 as FQGNSA. CDR3 length: 15 residues. The DNA for the CDR3 is TGTGCCAGCAGCTCCCAAAGGGGGGGAGCGAAGACCCAGTACTTC. This encodes CASSSQRGGAKTQYF.

The rearrangement joins TRBV10-2 to TRBJ2-7, with a tentative D call TRBD1 (6 bases). Germline values: CDR1 WSHSY, CDR2 SAAADI. Trimming removed 5 bases from V and 2 bases from J, with 13 bases in between. This CDR3 spans 14 amino acids. CDR3 nucleotide sequence: TGCGCCAGCAGTAGGACAGCAGAGGCCTACGAGCAGTACTTC. Amino acids: CASSRTAEAYEQYF.

The chain is built from TRBV6-9 and TRBJ2-3; 7 bases match TRBD2. This CDR3 is 14 amino acids long. The V segment lost 4 bases and the J segment 6 bases; nucleotides outside the gene matches: 7. Germline CDR1 reads MNHGY; CDR2 reads SVAAGI. The CDR3 here is CASSFPIGGDTQYF. The CDR3, as DNA: TGTGCCAGCAGTTTTCCGATCGGGGGGGATACGCAGTATTTT.

This clone turned up a few times. V is TRBV7-8 and J is TRBJ2-7, with D unresolved. The germline V and J ends were trimmed by 2 bases and 6 bases, with 11 bases remaining between them. The CDR3 contains 13 residues. CDR1 is SGHVS and CDR2 is FQNEAQ in the germline V gene. This CDR3 reads CASSLSHVGEQYF. In DNA form, the CDR3 reads TGTGCCAGCAGCTTATCCCATGTGGGCGAGCAGTACTTC.

The gene calls are TRBV29-1 and TRBJ2-3, with 7 bases aligning to TRBD1. V gave up 6 bases and J gave up 2 bases; unmatched junction bases: 11. The CDR3 spans 15 residues. CDR1 and CDR2 from the germline V gene are SQVTM and ANQGSEA. CDR3 coding DNA: TGCAGCGTCGCACTGGGGGACAGACCCACAGATACGCAGTATTTT. Its protein is CSVALGDRPTDTQYF.

The rearrangement joins TRBV6-4 to TRBJ2-1; 11 nucleotides match TRBD2. From germline, CDR1 is MRHNA and CDR2 SNTAGT. The CDR3 contains 15 residues. J lost 3 bases, V lost 6 bases, and 4 bases had no gene match. The chain's CDR3 is CASRELAGDYNEQFF. The CDR3 DNA sequence: TGTGCCAGCAGAGAACTAGCGGGAGACTACAATGAGCAGTTCTTC.

The chain links TRBV5-1 to TRBJ2-5; 9 bases map to TRBD2. Losses at the gene ends were 4 bases for V and 4 bases for J; bases not matched to a gene: 11. Germline CDR1 and CDR2: SGHRS and YFSETQ. The CDR3 is made up of 16 amino acids. DNA of the CDR3: TGCGCCAGCAGCAACTTAGCGGGAGAGATAGGAGAGACCCAGTACTTC. It is translated as CASSNLAGEIGETQYF.

The CDR3 nucleotides read TGTGCCAGTGCCCCCTTCGGGACAGGAGGGGATGAGCAGTTCTTC. Translation: CASAPFGTGGDEQFF. The chain links TRBV19 to TRBJ2-1; TRBD1 agrees at 8 bases. The CDR3 totals 15 residues. V lost 8 bases, J lost 8 bases, and 14 bases stayed unmatched. The germline CDR1 and CDR2 sequences are LNHDA and SQIVND (reference sequence).